The source of this T cell receptor (beta chain) is a study of blood T cell repertoires in COVID-19. The table came from immunoSEQ multiplex PCR; TCRdb's copy has only in-frame clones and leaves some out. The table includes 55,000 to 75,000 clones, roughly 86% detected once. Per the germline V gene, CDR1 is SGHNT and CDR2 is YENEEA. The J segment lost 1 base and the V segment lost 5 bases, leaving 7 bases of the junction unmatched. This CDR3 contains 18 residues. This clonotype was obtained from a man over 45 with active COVID-19. V is TRBV11-3 and J is TRBJ2-1; 14 bases match TRBD2. Sequences were obtained from peripheral blood. CDR3 amino acids: CASSPGLAGGESYNEQFF. The CDR3 DNA is TGTGCCAGCAGCCCCGGACTAGCGGGGGGCGAATCCTACAATGAGCAGTTCTTC.